This T cell receptor (beta chain) was found in a study of CD8+ T cells in alopecia areata. Study as a whole: Treatment of the treated patients consisted of oral tofacitinib, 5 to 10 mg twice daily.

Treatment defined: oral pan-JAK inhibitor, 5-10 mg twice daily. Specimens obtained from alopecia areata patients comprised lesional scalp punch biopsies and peripheral blood. Once RNA had been extracted, it was reverse transcribed into cDNA to act as the sequencing template. Measured with immunoSEQ multiplex PCR; TCRdb has only the in-frame clones, and not every one. The sample shows about 190,000 clones, 50% to 60% of them seen only once. Trimming removed 6 bases from V and 4 bases from J, with 17 bases in between. From germline, CDR1 is SGHDT and CDR2 YYEEEE. This CDR3 is built from 14 residues. Study conclusions and caveats: In scalp and blood during tofacitinib, many expanded lesional clones persisted.

The table lists this clone with a few counts. Its antigen remains unidentified. The receptor was isolated from a human donor with alopecia areata. Here the sequenced sample was CD4+ T cells sorted from blood, taken at week 4, from a patient treated with tofacitinib. V is TRBV5-6 and J is TRBJ2-7; D assignment may be TRBD1 or TRBD2 (7 bases each). CDR3 in amino acids: CASTPGGTAYEQYF. Written as DNA, the CDR3 is TGTGCCAGCACCCCCGGGGGGACAGCATACGAGCAGTACTTC.